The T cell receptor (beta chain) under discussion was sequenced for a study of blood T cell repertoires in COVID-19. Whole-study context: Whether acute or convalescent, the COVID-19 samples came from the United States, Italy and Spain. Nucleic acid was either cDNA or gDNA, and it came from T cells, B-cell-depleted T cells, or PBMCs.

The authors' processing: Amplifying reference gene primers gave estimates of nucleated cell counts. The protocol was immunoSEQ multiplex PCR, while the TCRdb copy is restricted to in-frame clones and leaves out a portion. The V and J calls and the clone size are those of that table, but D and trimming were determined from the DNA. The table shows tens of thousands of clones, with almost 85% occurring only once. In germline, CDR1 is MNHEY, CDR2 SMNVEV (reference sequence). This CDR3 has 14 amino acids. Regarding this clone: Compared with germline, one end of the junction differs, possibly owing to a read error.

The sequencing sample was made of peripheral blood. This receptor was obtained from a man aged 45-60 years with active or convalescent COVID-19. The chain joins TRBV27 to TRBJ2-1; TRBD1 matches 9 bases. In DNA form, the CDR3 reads TGTGCCAGCAGTTTAAGGACAGGGGCCAATCAGCAGTTCTTC. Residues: CASSLRTGANQQFF.